Each of the 13 T cell receptor beta chains below was sequenced from the same sample in a study of tumor-infiltrating lymphocytes in primary liver carcinoma. The tissue used was unsorted bulk material of about 19-34 mg. RNA and DNA were co-extracted from it with the AllPrep DNA/RNA mini kit. The input was approximately 500 ng total RNA; TCR beta cDNA was made from it with a constant-region primer. A slightly modified ARM-PCR protocol with three nested multiplex PCR rounds produced these TCR beta libraries. The opening two PCR rounds, around 9 cycles each, paired TRBV1-TRBV30 forward primers with a C-beta reverse primer. MiXCR was run by TCRdb on the multiplex PCR reads, yielding one entry per CDR3 protein. The data hold 99,000 or so distinct CDR3 sequences, with around three quarters observed a single time. Sequences were obtained from liver tumor tissue from sampling region 5. Subset: tumor region T5, tumor centre. These receptors all come from a woman aged 55 to 70 with primary liver carcinoma and hepatitis B virus infection.

This clonotype was recorded many times. The chain links TRBV5-5 to TRBJ2-3, with TRBD2 matching 7 bases. Germline V gives CDR1 SGHKS, CDR2 YYEKEE (reference sequence). The length of the CDR3 is 15 residues. V lost 5 bases, J lost 3 bases, and 9 bases stayed unmatched. The chain's CDR3 is CASRPSGRETDTQYF. As DNA, the CDR3 is TGTGCCAGCAGACCTTCCGGGCGGGAGACAGATACGCAGTATTTT.

This clonotype was recorded only once. The chain is built from TRBV6-5 and TRBJ2-2; TRBD2 matches 8 bases. V trimming: 6 bases; J trimming: 11 bases; junction bases outside the gene matches: 14. CDR1 and CDR2 from the germline V gene are MNHEY and SVGAGI. The CDR3 consists of 15 residues. The CDR3 region has the DNA TGTGCCAGCAGCTCCTTGCGGGGGGTTATCGGAGAGCTGTTTTTT. Its protein product is CASSSLRGVIGELFF.

Only a few counts were recorded for this clonotype. Being one base from a much bigger clone, this may be a read error. Since no conserved phenylalanine or tryptophan closes the CDR3, a read error is the likely cause. V and J are TRBV4-1 and TRBJ2-7; the D gene could be TRBD1 or TRBD2 (5 bases each). Trimming removed 1 base at V and 2 bases at J, with 15 bases between. Germline CDR1 and CDR2: MGHRA and YSYEKL. CDR3 length equals 16 residues. In nucleotides, the CDR3 is TGCGCCAGCAGCCAAGGGTATTCGGGACCCACCTACGAGCAGTACCTC. It yields the protein CASSQGYSGPTYEQYL.

This sequence joins TRBV9 and TRBJ1-2; D is possibly TRBD1 (5 bases). Germline V lookup: CDR1 SGDLS, CDR2 YYNGEE. The V end lost 0 bases, the J end lost 6 bases, and 18 bases lay between the germline ends. The CDR3 has 16 amino acids. CDR3 in amino acids: CASSVAQRQGINGYTF. The CDR3 DNA sequence: TGTGCCAGCAGCGTAGCGCAGAGGCAGGGTATTAATGGCTACACCTTC.

This clonotype was counted only a few times. Being one base from a much bigger clone, this may be a read error. The gene calls are TRBV12-3 or TRBV12-4 and TRBJ2-7, with D perhaps matching TRBD1 or TRBD2 (5 bases each). The CDR3 runs 16 residues. Trimming shortened V by 5 bases and J by 5 bases, and 22 bases separated the two germline ends. The CDR3 loop reads CASSQHLRTRGDEQYF. Written as DNA, the CDR3 is TGTGCCAGCAGTCAACACCTTCGGACAAGAGGGGACGAGCAGTACTTC.

Comments on this clonotype: One junction end does not reproduce the germline sequence, and a read error may be involved. This sequence joins TRBV6-6 and TRBJ1-3, with unresolved D. The CDR3 loop spans 15 amino acids. The germline gives CDR1 MNHNY, CDR2 SVGAGI (reference sequence). As DNA, the CDR3 is TGTGCCAGCAGTTCCGAGGGTGTGAGTGGAAACACCACATATTTT. Translation gives CASSSEGVSGNTTYF.

Details on this clonotype: With a much larger clone just one base away, this may be a read error. This chain links TRBV10-3 with TRBJ2-7, with 8 nucleotides matching TRBD2. CDR3 size: 14 residues. The V gene's germline CDR1 is ENHRY and CDR2 SYGVKD. The junction had 10 bases not matched to a gene; V was cut back by 3 bases and J by 9 bases. In DNA form, the CDR3 reads TGTGCCATCAGTGACTCAGGACTAGCCACCGGGCAGTACTTC. Translating gives CAISDSGLATGQYF.

This clonotype occurred many times. This rearrangement joins TRBV28 to TRBJ2-1, with D perhaps matching TRBD1 (6 bases). The CDR3 sequence is 16 residues long. Germline V gene data show CDR1 as MDHEN and CDR2 as SYDVKM. Trimming cost V 5 bases and J 0 bases, with 14 bases left between them. CDR3 loop: CASSHPGHVSYNEQFF. The CDR3 DNA is TGTGCCAGCAGTCACCCGGGACACGTCTCCTACAATGAGCAGTTCTTC.

In regard to this clonotype: One end of the junction is discordant with germline, which a read error may explain. This sequence joins TRBV11-2 and TRBJ2-3; D remains ambiguous. The CDR3 has 14 residues. The germline V gene has CDR1 SGHAT and CDR2 FQNNGV. DNA for the CDR3: TGTGCCAGCAGCCCCGGAGTATCCACAGACACGCAGTATTTT. The encoded protein is CASSPGVSTDTQYF.

This clonotype was picked up many times. The chain couples TRBV28 to TRBJ1-6; D call uncertain. Trimming stripped 7 bases from V and 8 bases from J, with 15 bases between. From germline, CDR1 is MDHEN and CDR2 SYDVKM. CDR3 length: 14 residues. In nucleotides, the CDR3 is TGTGCCAGCAACCTAAGCAGCGGACATTCACCCCTCCACTTT. Protein product: CASNLSSGHSPLHF. The whole variable domain, remainder taken from reference TRBV28 and TRBJ1-6, is DVKVTQSSRYLVKRTGEKVFLECVQDMDHENMFWYRQDPGLGLRLIYFSYDVKMKEKGDIPEGYSVSREKKERFSLILESASTNQTSMYLCASNLSSGHSPLHFGNGTRLTVT.

This clonotype was recorded many times. J is TRBJ2-1 and V is TRBV30; 12 bases align to TRBD2. The ends lost 5 bases at V and 0 bases at J; junction bases unmatched: 8. This CDR3 spans 17 amino acids. The germline gives CDR1 GTSNPN, CDR2 SVGIG (reference sequence). In nucleotides, the CDR3 is TGTGCCTGGGCCCCCGGACTAGCGGGGAACTCCTACAATGAGCAGTTCTTC. Translated: CAWAPGLAGNSYNEQFF.

The chain has TRBV10-3 and TRBJ2-1; TRBD2 matches at 12 bases. CDR3 length: 15 residues. Germline assignment: CDR1 ENHRY and CDR2 SYGVKD. The CDR3 bases are TGTGATATCAGTGAACTAGCGGGAGGAAGGGATGAGCAGTTCTTC. This gives the protein CDISELAGGRDEQFF.

On this clonotype itself: This CDR3 fails to terminate in the conserved phenylalanine or tryptophan, so it likely reflects a read error. The V gene is TRBV6-5, the J gene TRBJ2-6; the D gene is possibly TRBD1 (5 bases). V was shortened by 4 bases and J by 15 bases, with 22 bases between the two germline ends. Per germline, CDR1 MNHEY and CDR2 SVGAGI. The CDR3 consists of 15 residues. The CDR3 here is CASSLDGSGANALTI. CDR3 bases: TGTGCCAGCAGTTTAGACGGGTCTGGGGCCAATGCCCTGACTATC.